Listed here are 20 T cell receptor beta chains from one sample, sequenced in a study of STAT3 mutations in large granular lymphocyte leukemia (dated by TCRdb to 2018 to 2020). Summary of the overall study and its limitations: Every T-LGLL patient showed at least one immunodominant TCRbeta clonotype, and about half showed multiple immunodominant subclonotypes.

Their antigen targets remain unknown. The library was built by means of the immunoSEQ multiplex PCR assay. This immuneACCESS table, as held by TCRdb, lists in-frame sequences with V and J called but not all clones. Of the missing ones, under half trace to an unresolved V gene in checked studies; the others have no known cause. The sample includes about 1,800 clones, with about 30% observed a single time. The top ten clones comprise 66% of the sample. Sequenced input: peripheral blood mononuclear cells. The receptors originated from a male patient between 50 and 60 years old with T-cell large granular lymphocyte leukemia. Some clones in this sample may be carry-over from other donors' samples. The age is the age at diagnosis.

This clone was counted a few times. The V call is TRBV5-6, the J call TRBJ2-7; D gene uncertain. The ends were cut back, 2 bases at V and 1 base at J, with 10 bases in the middle. CDR1 is SGHDT, CDR2 YYEEEE, per germline. There are 14 residues in the CDR3. CDR3 residues: CASSFGRSSYEQYF. The DNA of the CDR3 is TGTGCCAGCAGCTTCGGACGATCTTCCTACGAGCAGTACTTC.

As concerns this clone: The likely explanation is a read error, given a far larger clone one base away. CDR3 sequence (DNA): TGTGCCAGCAGCTCGGACAGGGGGCAGGGGGAGACCCAGTACTTC. This translates into CASSSDRGQGETQYF. This chain links TRBV13 with TRBJ2-5; 11 bases are a match to TRBD1. V lost 4 bases and J lost 5; bases outside the gene matches: 6. Germline V CDR1 and CDR2: PRHDT, FYEKMQ (reference sequence). The CDR3 runs 15 residues.

This clone is categorized as large. CDR3 coding DNA: TGCGCCAGCAGTGAGTCGGGACAGAAAGAAGAGACCCAGTACTTC. As protein: CASSESGQKEETQYF. The chain has TRBV10-1 and TRBJ2-5, with 7 bases aligning to TRBD1. The germline V gene has CDR1 WNHNN and CDR2 SYGVQD (reference sequence). The V segment lost 0 bases and the J segment 3 bases; nucleotides outside the gene matches: 4. CDR3 length equals 15 residues.

This clone was recorded a few times. The rearrangement links TRBV27 to TRBJ2-7; D is possibly TRBD1 (5 bases). Trimming shortened V by 2 bases and J by 5 bases, and 13 bases separated the two germline ends. Germline V CDR1 and CDR2: MNHEY, SMNVEV (reference sequence). This CDR3 spans 14 amino acids. The CDR3 sequence: CASSLQKGSNEQYF. In DNA, the CDR3 is TGTGCCAGCAGTTTACAAAAGGGGTCCAACGAGCAGTACTTC.

Regarding this clone: Only one base separates this from a far larger clonotype, so it likely reflects a read error. The chain couples TRBV13 to TRBJ2-3, with 9 bases fitting TRBD2. The J segment lost 2 bases and the V segment lost 5 bases, leaving 11 bases of the junction unmatched. The CDR3 extends over 17 amino acids. CDR1 and CDR2 (germline): PRHDT, FYEKMQ (reference sequence). CDR3 region: CASSHDVAGAFTDTQYF. The CDR3 nucleotides read TGTGCCAGCAGCCACGACGTAGCGGGGGCTTTCACAGATACGCAGTATTTT.

V is TRBV5-1 and J is TRBJ2-6; TRBD2 is a possible D gene (5 bases). Germline V CDR1 and CDR2: SGHRS, YFSETQ. The V end was cut by 0 bases, the J end by 1 base, with 8 bases between. The CDR3 totals 16 residues. The CDR3 DNA follows: TGCGCCAGCAGCTTGGCGGCGGGTTCTGGGGCCAACGTCCTGACTTTC. Translation gives CASSLAAGSGANVLTF.

This rearrangement joins TRBV6-6 to TRBJ2-6; possibly TRBD1 or TRBD2 for D (5 bases each). The CDR3 is 13 residues long. V was shortened by 5 bases and J by 9 bases, with 11 bases between the two germline ends. From germline, CDR1 is MNHNY and CDR2 SVGAGI (reference sequence). In nucleotides, the CDR3 is TGTGCCAGCAGTAGGGACCGGAACAACGTCCTGACTTTC. Translated: CASSRDRNNVLTF.

This clone was counted a few times. The chain couples TRBV5-1 to TRBJ2-3; 10 positions match TRBD2. Germline V lookup: CDR1 SGHRS, CDR2 YFSETQ. Trimming at V came to 7 bases and at J to 0 bases, leaving 5 bases not matched to a gene. This CDR3 spans 15 amino acids. CDR3 nucleotide sequence: TGCGCCAGCGGCGGGACTAGCGATAGCACAGATACGCAGTATTTT. Translating gives CASGGTSDSTDTQYF.

This rearrangement joins TRBV30 to TRBJ2-3; 11 bases line up with TRBD2. Germline CDR1 is GTSNPN and CDR2 is SVGIG (reference sequence). With 3 bases clipped from V and 8 bases from J, the junction kept 7 bases outside the gene matches. The CDR3 sequence is 14 residues long. CDR3 loop: CAWRVAGGPGTQYF. The DNA for the CDR3 is TGTGCCTGGAGGGTAGCGGGAGGGCCGGGTACGCAGTATTTT.

The CDR3 nucleotides read TGTGCCTGGAGTGTATCCGGGACAGTACATGAAGCTTTCTTT. It encodes CAWSVSGTVHEAFF. This chain uses TRBV30 with TRBJ1-1; TRBD1 matches 7 bases. The CDR3 covers 14 residues. The J segment lost 7 bases and the V segment lost 0 bases, leaving 8 bases of the junction unmatched. In germline, CDR1 is GTSNPN, CDR2 SVGIG (reference sequence).

The chain uses TRBV5-1 and TRBJ1-2; D remains unclear. The CDR3 length is 14 residues. The ends were cut back, 1 base at V and 8 bases at J, with 15 bases in the middle. Germline values: CDR1 SGHRS, CDR2 YFSETQ. CDR3 in DNA: TGCGCCAGCAGCTTGTATCGGGGATCAACCGGCTACACCTTC. This codes for CASSLYRGSTGYTF.

The chain is built from TRBV5-1 and TRBJ2-7, with D perhaps TRBD1 (5 bases). Trimming cost V 5 bases and J 2 bases, with 20 bases left between them. Germline CDR1 SGHRS, CDR2 YFSETQ. This CDR3 contains 16 residues. CDR3 DNA: TGCGCCAGCAGTCGTACTACAGGTCCTCGGCCCTACGAGCAGTACTTC. It is translated as CASSRTTGPRPYEQYF. The full variable domain, its missing parts supplied by reference TRBV5-1 and TRBJ2-7, is KAGVTQTPRYLIKTRGQQVTLSCSPISGHRSVSWYQQTPGQGLQFLFEYFSETQRNKGNFPGRFSGRQFSNSRSEMNVSTLELGDSALYLCASSRTTGPRPYEQYFGPGTRLTVT.

This clone was seen only a few times. The V and J genes are TRBV10-3 and TRBJ2-3; TRBD1 is a possible D gene (5 bases). The CDR3 length is 13 residues. Germline V gives CDR1 ENHRY, CDR2 SYGVKD. The ends were cut back, 7 bases at V and 7 bases at J, with 15 bases in the middle. The CDR3 here is CAINGPQGNTQYF. The CDR3 DNA is TGTGCCATCAACGGGCCCCAGGGTAATACGCAGTATTTT.

The chain has TRBV5-1 and TRBJ1-1; D perhaps matches TRBD1 (5 bases). The CDR3 runs to 14 residues. The germline V and J ends were trimmed by 3 bases and 5 bases, with 14 bases remaining between them. Germline values: CDR1 SGHRS, CDR2 YFSETQ. CDR3 region: CASSSPITGTEAFF. CDR3 sequence (DNA): TGCGCCAGCAGCTCACCGATTACAGGTACTGAAGCTTTCTTT.

The sample holds a few counts of this clone. This sequence joins TRBV29-1 and TRBJ2-7; 7 nucleotides agree with TRBD1. Trimming cost V 4 bases and J 2 bases; bases outside gene matches: 5. Looked up from germline, CDR1 is SQVTM and CDR2 is ANQGSEA. The CDR3 is made up of 13 amino acids. CDR3 sequence reads: CSVVRDSTYEQYF. The DNA for the CDR3 is TGCAGCGTTGTCCGGGACAGTACCTACGAGCAGTACTTC.

This chain uses TRBV29-1 with TRBJ1-2; the D is unclear. The CDR3 covers 10 residues. The V gene lost 4 bases and the J gene lost 6 bases, with 6 bases spanning the gap. Germline-derived CDR1 and CDR2 are SQVTM and ANQGSEA. The CDR3 is CSVAPNGYTF. DNA for the CDR3: TGCAGCGTTGCCCCCAATGGCTACACCTTC.

This clone is termed medium-sized. This sequence joins TRBV2 and TRBJ2-2; D unclear. Per the germline V gene, CDR1 is SNHLY and CDR2 is FYNNEI. The CDR3 covers 17 residues. Trimming took 0 bases from V and 5 from J, leaving 16 bases between them. The CDR3 sequence: CASSEAGSERRTGELFF. CDR3 coding DNA: TGTGCCAGCAGTGAAGCGGGGTCAGAGCGAAGGACCGGGGAGCTGTTTTTT. Full variable domain (remainder filled in from reference TRBV2 and TRBJ2-2): EPEVTQTPSHQVTQMGQEVILRCVPISNHLYFYWYRQILGQKVEFLVSFYNNEISEKSEIFDDQFSVERPDGSNFTLKIRSTKLEDSAMYFCASSEAGSERRTGELFFGEGSRLTVL.

The chain joins TRBV14 to TRBJ2-7; a possible D gene is TRBD2 (5 bases). CDR3 length: 13 amino acids. V lost 5 bases and J 3 bases, leaving 11 bases between the germline ends. CDR1 and CDR2 from the germline V gene are SGHDN and FVKESK. The CDR3 loop is CASSSGINYEQYF. The CDR3, as DNA: TGTGCCAGCAGCTCCGGGATCAACTACGAGCAGTACTTC.

The V gene is TRBV25-1, the J gene TRBJ1-5; 7 nucleotides line up with TRBD1. This CDR3 has 13 amino acids. The trim removed 6 bases at V and 4 bases at J, leaving 3 bases unmatched. Germline-derived CDR1 and CDR2 are MGHDK and SYGVNS. CDR3 in amino acids: CASSAGGNQPQHF. The DNA for the CDR3 is TGTGCCAGCAGCGCAGGGGGGAATCAGCCCCAGCATTTT.

This clone was seen a handful of times. The chain has TRBV10-2 and TRBJ2-7, with 12 bases matching TRBD1. With V trimmed by 6 bases and J by 2 bases, 5 bases remained unmatched. CDR1 WSHSY and CDR2 SAAADI come from the germline V gene. This CDR3 contains 15 residues. CDR3 protein: CASRGGTGGAYEQYF. CDR3 coding DNA: TGCGCCAGCAGGGGGGGGACAGGGGGCGCCTACGAGCAGTACTTC.